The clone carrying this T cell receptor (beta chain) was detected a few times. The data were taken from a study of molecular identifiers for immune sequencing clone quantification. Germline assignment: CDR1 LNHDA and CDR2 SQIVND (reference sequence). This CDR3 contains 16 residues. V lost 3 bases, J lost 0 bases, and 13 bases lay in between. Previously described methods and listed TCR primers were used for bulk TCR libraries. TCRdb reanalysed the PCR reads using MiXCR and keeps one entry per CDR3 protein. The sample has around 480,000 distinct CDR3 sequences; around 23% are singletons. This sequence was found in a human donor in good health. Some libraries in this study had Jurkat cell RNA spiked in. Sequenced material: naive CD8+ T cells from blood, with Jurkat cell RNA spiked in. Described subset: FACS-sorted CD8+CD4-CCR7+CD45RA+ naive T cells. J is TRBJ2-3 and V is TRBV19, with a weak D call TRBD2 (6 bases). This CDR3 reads CASSISDGGSTDTQYF. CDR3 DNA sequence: TGTGCCAGTAGTATTTCAGACGGAGGGAGCACAGATACGCAGTATTTT.